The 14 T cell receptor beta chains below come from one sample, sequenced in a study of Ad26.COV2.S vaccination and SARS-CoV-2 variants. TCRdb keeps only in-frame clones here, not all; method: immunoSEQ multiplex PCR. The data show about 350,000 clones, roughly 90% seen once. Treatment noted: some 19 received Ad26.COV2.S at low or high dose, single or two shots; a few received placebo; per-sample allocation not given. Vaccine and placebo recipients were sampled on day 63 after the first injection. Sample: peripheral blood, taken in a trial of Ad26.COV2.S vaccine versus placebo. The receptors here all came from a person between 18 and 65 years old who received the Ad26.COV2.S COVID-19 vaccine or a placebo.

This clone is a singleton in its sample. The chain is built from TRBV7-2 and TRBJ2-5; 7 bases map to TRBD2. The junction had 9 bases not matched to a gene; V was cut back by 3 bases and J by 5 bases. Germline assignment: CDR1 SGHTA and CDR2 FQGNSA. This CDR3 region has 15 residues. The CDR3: CASSFQAGWSETQYF. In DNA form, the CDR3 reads TGTGCCAGCAGCTTCCAAGCGGGATGGTCGGAGACCCAGTACTTC.

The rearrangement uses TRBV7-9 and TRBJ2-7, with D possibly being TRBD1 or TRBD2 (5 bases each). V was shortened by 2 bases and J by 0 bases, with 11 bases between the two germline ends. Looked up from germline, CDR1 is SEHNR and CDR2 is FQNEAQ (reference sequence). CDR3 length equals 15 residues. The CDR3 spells CASSLTRDLSYEQYF. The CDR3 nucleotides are TGTGCCAGCAGCTTAACCCGGGACCTCTCCTACGAGCAGTACTTC.

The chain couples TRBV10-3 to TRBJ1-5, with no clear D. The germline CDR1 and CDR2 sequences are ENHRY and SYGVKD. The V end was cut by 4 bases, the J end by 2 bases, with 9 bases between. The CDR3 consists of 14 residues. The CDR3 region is CAISGAGGNQPQHF. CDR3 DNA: TGTGCCATCAGTGGTGCCGGGGGCAATCAGCCCCAGCATTTT.

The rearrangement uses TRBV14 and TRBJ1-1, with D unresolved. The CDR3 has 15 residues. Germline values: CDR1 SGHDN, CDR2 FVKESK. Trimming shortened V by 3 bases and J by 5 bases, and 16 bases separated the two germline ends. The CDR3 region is CASSQIQPSGTEAFF. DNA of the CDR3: TGTGCCAGCAGCCAGATTCAGCCATCGGGGACTGAAGCTTTCTTT.

The CDR3 is CASTYQGGGEKLFF. The CDR3 DNA reads TGTGCCAGCACCTACCAGGGAGGTGGTGAAAAACTGTTTTTT. The chain recombines TRBV7-9 with TRBJ1-4; D possibly corresponds to TRBD1 (5 bases). V was trimmed by 7 bases and J by 7 bases, leaving 16 bases between them. Germline V gives CDR1 SEHNR, CDR2 FQNEAQ (reference sequence). The CDR3 contains 14 residues.

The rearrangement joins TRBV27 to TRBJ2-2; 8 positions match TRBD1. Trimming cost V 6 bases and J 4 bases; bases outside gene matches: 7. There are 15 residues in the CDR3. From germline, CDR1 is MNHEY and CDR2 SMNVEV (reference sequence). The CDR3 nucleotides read TGTGCCAGCAGATCATGGACAGGGACCACCGGGGAGCTGTTTTTT. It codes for CASRSWTGTTGELFF.

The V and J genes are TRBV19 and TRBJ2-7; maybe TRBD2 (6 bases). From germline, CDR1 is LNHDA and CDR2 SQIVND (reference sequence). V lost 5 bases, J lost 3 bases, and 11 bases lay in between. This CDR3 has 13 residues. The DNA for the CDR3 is TGTGCCAGTAGTCCCGGACTAAACTACGAGCAGTACTTC. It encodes CASSPGLNYEQYF.

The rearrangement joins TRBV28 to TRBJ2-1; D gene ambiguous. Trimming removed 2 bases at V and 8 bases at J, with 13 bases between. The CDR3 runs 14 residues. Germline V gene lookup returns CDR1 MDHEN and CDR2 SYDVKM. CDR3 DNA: TGTGCCAGCAGTTTAGTAGGAGAGGTGGATGAGCAGTTCTTC. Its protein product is CASSLVGEVDEQFF. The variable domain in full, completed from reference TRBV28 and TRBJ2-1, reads DVKVTQSSRYLVKRTGEKVFLECVQDMDHENMFWYRQDPGLGLRLIYFSYDVKMKEKGDIPEGYSVSREKKERFSLILESASTNQTSMYLCASSLVGEVDEQFFGPGTRLTVL.

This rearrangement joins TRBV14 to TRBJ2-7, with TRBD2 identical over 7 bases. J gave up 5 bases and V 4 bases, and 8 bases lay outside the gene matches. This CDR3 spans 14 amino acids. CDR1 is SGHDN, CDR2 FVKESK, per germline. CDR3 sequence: CASSRIPGGNEQYF. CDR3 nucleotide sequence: TGTGCCAGCAGCCGCATCCCGGGAGGAAACGAGCAGTACTTC.

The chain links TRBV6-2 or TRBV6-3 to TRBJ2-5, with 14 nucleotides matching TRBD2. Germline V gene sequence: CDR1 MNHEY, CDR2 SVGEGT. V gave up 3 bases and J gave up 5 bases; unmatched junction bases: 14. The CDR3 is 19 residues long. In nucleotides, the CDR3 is TGTGCCAGCAGTTATCAATCCCGAGGGACTAGCGGGAGCCAGGAGACCCAGTACTTC. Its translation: CASSYQSRGTSGSQETQYF.

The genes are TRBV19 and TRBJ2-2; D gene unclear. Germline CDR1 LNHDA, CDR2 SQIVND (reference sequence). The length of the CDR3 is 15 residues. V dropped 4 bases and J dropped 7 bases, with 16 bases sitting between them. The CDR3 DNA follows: TGTGCCAGTAGTACCATCCTCTCGACGGTCGGGGAGCTGTTTTTT. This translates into CASSTILSTVGELFF.

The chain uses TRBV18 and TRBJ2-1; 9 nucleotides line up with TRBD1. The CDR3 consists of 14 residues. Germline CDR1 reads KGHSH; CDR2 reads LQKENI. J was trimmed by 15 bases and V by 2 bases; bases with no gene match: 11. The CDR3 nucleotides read TGTGCCAGCTCACCAAGGTCTATTGGACAGGGGACGTTCTTC. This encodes CASSPRSIGQGTFF.

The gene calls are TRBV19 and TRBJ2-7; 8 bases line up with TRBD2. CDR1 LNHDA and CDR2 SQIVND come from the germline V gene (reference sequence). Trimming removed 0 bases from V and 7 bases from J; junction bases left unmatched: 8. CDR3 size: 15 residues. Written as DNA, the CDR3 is TGTGCCAGTAGTATAGACGCGGGAGGCAGATGGGAGCAGTACTTC. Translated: CASSIDAGGRWEQYF.

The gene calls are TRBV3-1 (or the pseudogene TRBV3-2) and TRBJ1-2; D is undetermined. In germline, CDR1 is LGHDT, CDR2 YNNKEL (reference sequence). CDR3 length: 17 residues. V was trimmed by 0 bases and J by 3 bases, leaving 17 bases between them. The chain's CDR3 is CASSQDQADAWHYGYTF. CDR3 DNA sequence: TGTGCCAGCAGCCAAGATCAGGCGGACGCCTGGCACTATGGCTACACCTTC.